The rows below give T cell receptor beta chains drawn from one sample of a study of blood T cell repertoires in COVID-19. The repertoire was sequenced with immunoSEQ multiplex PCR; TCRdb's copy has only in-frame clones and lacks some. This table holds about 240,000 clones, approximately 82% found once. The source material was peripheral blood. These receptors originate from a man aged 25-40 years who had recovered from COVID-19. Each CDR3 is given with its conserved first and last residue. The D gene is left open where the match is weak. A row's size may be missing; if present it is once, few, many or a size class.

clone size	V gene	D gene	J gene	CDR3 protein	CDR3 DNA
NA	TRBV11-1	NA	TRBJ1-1	CASSLAGGFGSEAFF	TGTGCCAGCAGCTTAGCAGGCGGTTTCGGGTCTGAAGCTTTCTTT
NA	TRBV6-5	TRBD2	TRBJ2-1	CASSPLAGGDNEQFF	TGTGCCAGCAGTCCACTAGCGGGGGGGGACAATGAGCAGTTCTTC
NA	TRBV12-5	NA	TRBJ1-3	CASGQVLGRSGNTIYF	TGTGCTAGTGGCCAGGTACTCGGCAGGTCTGGAAACACCATATATTTT
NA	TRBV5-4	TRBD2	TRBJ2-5	CASSLDWGGSQETQYF	TGTGCCAGCAGCTTGGATTGGGGGGGATCCCAAGAGACCCAGTACTTC
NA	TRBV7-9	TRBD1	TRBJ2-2	CASSSAGGTGELFF	TGTGCCAGCAGCTCAGCAGGGGGCACCGGGGAGCTGTTTTTT
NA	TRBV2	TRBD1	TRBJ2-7	CASSGTGMTYEQYF	TGTGCCAGCAGTGGGACAGGGATGACCTACGAGCAGTACTTC
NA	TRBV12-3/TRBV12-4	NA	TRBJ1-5	CASSLVTNQPQHF	TGTGCCAGCAGTTTAGTTACAAATCAGCCCCAGCATTTT
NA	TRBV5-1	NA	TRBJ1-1	CATAFSRAVDEAFF	TGCGCCACCGCATTTTCCAGGGCGGTTGATGAAGCTTTCTTT
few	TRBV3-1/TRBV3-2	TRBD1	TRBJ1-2	CASSQPGQGARGYTF	TGTGCCAGCAGCCAACCTGGACAGGGAGCGCGCGGCTACACCTTC
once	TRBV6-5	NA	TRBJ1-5	CASLTEYSNQPQHF	TGTGCCAGCTTAACAGAATATAGCAATCAGCCCCAGCATTTT